This T cell receptor (beta chain) is from a study of OX40 agonist ivuxolimab in advanced cancers. Study details: Patients were treated with intravenous ivuxolimab, dosed at 0.01 to 10 mg/kg and infused every 2 weeks.

Method: immunoSEQ multiplex PCR; TCRdb's copy keeps in-frame clones and lacks some. The repertoire holds tens of thousands of clones, with about 84% as singletons. CDR1 is MNHEY, CDR2 SMNVEV, per germline (reference sequence). CDR3 length: 14 amino acids. The J segment lost 0 bases and the V segment lost 10 bases, leaving 8 bases of the junction unmatched. The source was CD4+ or CD8+ T cells sorted from blood, collected in a trial of the OX40 agonist ivuxolimab. This sequence was found in an adult with an advanced solid tumor such as melanoma, head and neck, liver or kidney cancer. This chain links TRBV27 with TRBJ2-7, with 8 positions matching TRBD1. CDR3 bases: TGTGCCACCCGGAGACAGGGGAGCTCCTACGAGCAGTACTTC. Translation: CATRRQGSSYEQYF.